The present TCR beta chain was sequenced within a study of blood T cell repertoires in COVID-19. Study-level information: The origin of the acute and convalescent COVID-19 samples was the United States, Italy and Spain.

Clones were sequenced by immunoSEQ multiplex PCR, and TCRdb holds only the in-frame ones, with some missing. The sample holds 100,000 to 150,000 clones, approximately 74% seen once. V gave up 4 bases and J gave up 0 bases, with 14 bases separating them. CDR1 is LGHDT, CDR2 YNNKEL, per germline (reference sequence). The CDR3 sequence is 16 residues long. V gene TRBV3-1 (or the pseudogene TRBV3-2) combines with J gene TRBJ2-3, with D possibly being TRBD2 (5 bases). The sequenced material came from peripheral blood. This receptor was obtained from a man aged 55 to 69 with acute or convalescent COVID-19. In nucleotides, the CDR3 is TGTGCCAGCAGCCCTGGTCTAGCAGATAGCACAGATACGCAGTATTTT. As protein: CASSPGLADSTDTQYF.